A selection of T cell receptor beta chains follows, all from one sample in a study of shared clonotypes between healthy human individuals. Assay: immunoSEQ multiplex PCR; the TCRdb copy retains only in-frame clones and omits some. The profile shows 2 million to 2.5 million clones, about 95% of them singletons. Source material: naive CD4+ T cells sorted from blood. The receptors originated from a young man in good health. Both conserved end residues are trimmed from each CDR3. Each record gives: clone size, D gene, V gene, J gene, CDR3 protein. D genes are given only for firm matches. Some rows mark clone size as missing; the rest say once, few, many or name a class of expanded clone.

size: NA
D: NA
V: TRBV6-5
J: TRBJ1-5
CDR3: ASSPGPGQPQH

size: NA
D: NA
V: TRBV30
J: NA
CDR3: AGCSYEQY

size: once
D: TRBD1
V: TRBV5-1
J: TRBJ2-2
CDR3: ASSLGQGKTGELF

size: NA
D: TRBD2
V: TRBV30
J: TRBJ2-3
CDR3: AWSSFRTSGRTDTQY

size: NA
D: NA
V: TRBV28
J: TRBJ2-1
CDR3: ASRGEGSKF

size: NA
D: TRBD1
V: TRBV5-1
J: TRBJ1-1
CDR3: ASSTVSTGTTEAF

size: NA
D: NA
V: TRBV15
J: TRBJ2-5
CDR3: ATSRVEGMVDWEY

size: once
D: TRBD2
V: TRBV29-1
J: TRBJ2-3
CDR3: SGLPGLAGGTDTQY

size: NA
D: NA
V: TRBV10-2
J: TRBJ1-1
CDR3: ASRSGVATEAF

size: once
D: NA
V: TRBV6-1
J: TRBJ2-7
CDR3: ASSEAGVSSYEQY

size: NA
D: TRBD1
V: TRBV14
J: TRBJ2-7
CDR3: ASSQRGPRWYEQY